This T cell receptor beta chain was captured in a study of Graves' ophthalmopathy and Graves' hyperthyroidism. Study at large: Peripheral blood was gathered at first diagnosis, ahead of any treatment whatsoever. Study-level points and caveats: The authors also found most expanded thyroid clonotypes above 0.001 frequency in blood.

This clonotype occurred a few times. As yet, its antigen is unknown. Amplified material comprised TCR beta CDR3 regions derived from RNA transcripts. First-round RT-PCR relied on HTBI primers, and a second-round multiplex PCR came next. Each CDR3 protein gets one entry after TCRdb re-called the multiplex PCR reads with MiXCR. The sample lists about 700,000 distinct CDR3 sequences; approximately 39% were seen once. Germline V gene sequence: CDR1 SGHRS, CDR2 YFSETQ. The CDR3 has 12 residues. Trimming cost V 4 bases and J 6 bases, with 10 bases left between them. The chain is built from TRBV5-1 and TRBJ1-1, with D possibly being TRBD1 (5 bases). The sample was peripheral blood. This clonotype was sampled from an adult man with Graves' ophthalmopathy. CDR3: CASSGDSPEAFF. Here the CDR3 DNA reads TGCGCCAGCAGCGGCGACAGCCCTGAAGCTTTCTTT.